This passage covers 27 T cell receptor beta chains from one sample sequenced in a study of identical twins. TCRdb ran MiXCR on the 5' RACE reads and lists one entry per CDR3 protein. Of about 890,000 distinct CDR3 sequences listed, 10% to 15% are singletons. These data are also associated with another study on yellow fever vaccine responses in identical twins.

Sequenced: PBMCs. Receptors originate from a woman between 18 and 29 years old in good health.

J is TRBJ1-1 and V is TRBV19; TRBD1 might be the D (5 bases). CDR3 length: 16 amino acids. The V gene's germline CDR1 is LNHDA and CDR2 SQIVND (reference sequence). With 4 bases removed from V and 2 bases from J, the gap between germline ends came to 17 bases. The CDR3 DNA sequence: TGTGCCAGTAGTAGAAATCGTCAGGGCCACAACACTGAAGCTTTCTTT. Translation gives CASSRNRQGHNTEAFF.

This chain joins TRBV7-9 and TRBJ2-7, with 7 bases aligning to TRBD1. The CDR3 is 16 amino acids. The germline CDR1 and CDR2 sequences are SEHNR and FQNEAQ (reference sequence). J was trimmed by 3 bases and V by 1 base; bases with no gene match: 9. For the CDR3, the DNA is TGTGCCAGCAGCTTAGGGGCAGCCAGGGGGTTCTACGAGCAGTACTTC. Translating it yields CASSLGAARGFYEQYF.

In its sample, this clonotype was seen a few times. This chain connects TRBV7-8 to TRBJ2-5, with 7 bases aligning to TRBD2. The CDR3 loop spans 18 amino acids. CDR1 SGHVS and CDR2 FQNEAQ come from the germline V gene. Trimming at V came to 1 base and at J to 5 bases, leaving 16 bases not matched to a gene. DNA for the CDR3: TGTGCCAGCAGCTTAGGAGGGGAGGGAGAGAAACGTGGGGAGACCCAGTACTTC. As protein: CASSLGGEGEKRGETQYF.

Only a few counts were recorded for this clonotype. The chain uses TRBV28 and TRBJ1-1; 9 nucleotides align to TRBD1. This CDR3 has 14 residues. Germline V gene sequence: CDR1 MDHEN, CDR2 SYDVKM. Losses at the gene ends were 6 bases for V and 11 bases for J; bases not matched to a gene: 13. The CDR3 bases are TGTGCCAGCAGAGGGACCGGGACAGGGCTTGGGGCTTTCTTT. Translating gives CASRGTGTGLGAFF.

This clonotype was counted many times. The gene calls are TRBV21-1 and TRBJ2-1; the table's D call, TRBD2, has no DNA check behind it. TRBV21-1 is marked as a pseudogene. This CDR3 comprises 15 residues. CDR3 region: CASSKEIKREGEQFF. The CDR3 region has the DNA TGTGCCAGCAGCAAAGAGATCAAGCGGGAGGGTGAGCAGTTCTTC.

This clonotype was counted between two and nine times. The chain is built from TRBV5-1 and TRBJ2-4; 7 bases map to TRBD1. V dropped 0 bases and J dropped 6; count of bases not matched to a gene: 9. This CDR3 comprises 16 residues. CDR1 SGHRS and CDR2 YFSETQ come from the germline V gene. The CDR3 protein is CASSLEGGASLNIQYF. The CDR3 nucleotides are TGCGCCAGCAGCTTGGAAGGGGGCGCAAGCTTAAACATTCAGTACTTC.

This clonotype came up a few times. The rearrangement links TRBV12-3 or TRBV12-4 to TRBJ2-1; D ambiguous. The CDR3 is 12 residues long. The CDR3 bases are TGTGTCACGGCAGGATCCTACAATGAGCAGTTCTTC. It codes for CVTAGSYNEQFF.

This clonotype has a handful of counts. DNA for the CDR3: TGTGCCAGCAGTTACACGGCAGTGATCCAAGAGACCCAGTACTTC. It yields the protein CASSYTAVIQETQYF. The rearrangement uses TRBV6-5 and TRBJ2-5; D gene uncertain. The germline CDR1 and CDR2 sequences are MNHEY and SVGAGI. V was cut by 2 bases and J by 1 base, with 11 bases left in between. The CDR3 contains 15 residues.

This clonotype was seen only a few times. The rearrangement links TRBV5-1 to TRBJ2-1; D is uncertain. Germline values: CDR1 SGHRS, CDR2 YFSETQ. This CDR3 has 13 amino acids. V lost 6 bases and J 6 bases, leaving 13 bases between the germline ends. The CDR3 region has the DNA TGCGCCAGCATGGGCTTAGCCGCCAATGAGCAGTTCTTC. Amino acids: CASMGLAANEQFF.

The rearrangement uses TRBV27 and TRBJ2-5, with D hard to call. From germline, CDR1 is MNHEY and CDR2 SMNVEV (reference sequence). The CDR3 runs 12 residues. The V end was cut by 7 bases, the J end by 4 bases, with 10 bases between. The CDR3 is CASTNGRETQYF. DNA of the CDR3: TGTGCCAGCACTAATGGGCGAGAGACCCAGTACTTC.

V is TRBV19 and J is TRBJ2-5, with D hard to call. Germline V gene sequence: CDR1 LNHDA, CDR2 SQIVND (reference sequence). The CDR3 loop spans 14 amino acids. The V gene lost 6 bases and the J gene lost 5 bases, with 16 bases spanning the gap. The CDR3 spells CASSPTAASETQYF. CDR3 nucleotides: TGTGCCAGTAGCCCAACAGCCGCATCCGAGACCCAGTACTTC.

The rearrangement links TRBV6-4 to TRBJ1-1, with a possible D match to TRBD1 (5 bases). This CDR3 spans 13 amino acids. Per germline, CDR1 MRHNA and CDR2 SNTAGT. V was clipped by 7 bases and J by 4 bases, with 13 bases between them. DNA for the CDR3: TGTGCCAGCAAAAGAACGGGGGGCACTGAAGCTTTCTTT. Its translation is CASKRTGGTEAFF.

This clonotype came up a few times. The chain is built from TRBV12-3 or TRBV12-4 and TRBJ2-6; no clear D. V lost 3 bases and J 0 bases, leaving 21 bases between the germline ends. CDR3 length: 20 amino acids. Here the CDR3 reads CASSFVYGQPNYSGANVLTF. The CDR3 DNA follows: TGTGCCAGCAGTTTTGTATATGGGCAGCCAAATTACTCTGGGGCCAACGTCCTGACTTTC.

This clonotype was picked up many times. This chain joins TRBV4-1 and TRBJ2-7; D is undetermined. Germline loops: CDR1 MGHRA, CDR2 YSYEKL. The ends were cut back, 4 bases at V and 0 bases at J, with 10 bases in the middle. This CDR3 is built from 14 residues. The CDR3 sequence: CASSPREFSYEQYV. In DNA, the CDR3 is TGCGCCAGCAGCCCCCGAGAATTCTCCTACGAGCAGTACGTC.

This clonotype was recorded at least ten times. The chain uses TRBV12-3 or TRBV12-4 and TRBJ1-2; D ambiguous. The CDR3 loop spans 14 amino acids. V was pared by 5 bases and J by 8 bases, with 18 bases between. The CDR3, as DNA: TGTGCCAGCAGTCCCGGTCCTTTGTCTTGGGGCTACACCTTC. Translating gives CASSPGPLSWGYTF.

The chain links TRBV24-1 to TRBJ1-2; no definite D call. The ends were cut back, 3 bases at V and 8 bases at J, with 15 bases in the middle. Germline-derived CDR1 and CDR2 are KGHDR and SFDVKD. The length of the CDR3 is 14 residues. CDR3 loop: CATSDGVSPLGYTF. CDR3 nucleotide sequence: TGTGCCACCAGTGATGGGGTCAGCCCGCTCGGCTACACCTTC.

This clonotype showed up just a few times. The chain recombines TRBV10-2 with TRBJ2-5, with TRBD2 matching 12 bases. The CDR3 is made up of 16 amino acids. V lost 3 bases to trimming and J lost 4 bases; unmatched junction nucleotides: 6. CDR1 is WSHSY, CDR2 SAAADI, per germline. The CDR3, as DNA: TGCGCCAGCAGTGACAAGGGACTAGCGGGTGGAGAGACCCAGTACTTC. This sequence encodes CASSDKGLAGGETQYF.

This clonotype has more than one count but fewer than ten. The V call is TRBV4-2, the J call TRBJ2-1, with D unclear. V lost 1 base and J lost 7, with 5 bases in between. This CDR3 spans 12 amino acids. Germline-derived CDR1 and CDR2 are LGHNA and YNFKEQ. The CDR3, as DNA: TGTGCCAGCAGCCAAGCGCAAAATGAGCAGTTCTTC. It is translated as CASSQAQNEQFF.

J is TRBJ2-3 and V is TRBV2; the D gene is possibly TRBD2 (6 bases). V was trimmed by 3 bases and J by 5 bases, leaving 6 bases between them. This CDR3 comprises 12 residues. The germline V gene has CDR1 SNHLY and CDR2 FYNNEI. The CDR3 sequence: CASSDGRDTQYF. The CDR3 DNA is TGTGCCAGCAGTGACGGGAGAGATACGCAGTATTTT.

The rearrangement joins TRBV27 to TRBJ2-1; 9 bases agree with TRBD1. J was trimmed by 7 bases and V by 2 bases; bases with no gene match: 6. The length of the CDR3 is 15 residues. The germline gives CDR1 MNHEY, CDR2 SMNVEV (reference sequence). This CDR3 reads CASSLTGTGWNEQFF. CDR3 DNA sequence: TGTGCCAGCAGTTTAACCGGGACAGGGTGGAATGAGCAGTTCTTC.

The chain recombines TRBV2 with TRBJ2-1, with D uncertain. In germline, CDR1 is SNHLY, CDR2 FYNNEI. V was shortened by 6 bases and J by 7 bases, with 10 bases between the two germline ends. The CDR3 covers 12 residues. The CDR3 region is CASSTPSNEQFF. CDR3 sequence (DNA): TGTGCCAGCAGCACCCCGAGTAATGAGCAGTTCTTC.

The chain is built from TRBV7-6 and TRBJ2-5, with D perhaps TRBD2 (5 bases). CDR1 SGHVS and CDR2 FNYEAQ come from the germline V gene. CDR3 length: 15 residues. The V and J ends lost 0 bases and 2 bases respectively, with 10 bases between them. The CDR3 DNA is TGTGCCAGCAGCTTAGCAGGGTGGAGGCAAGAGACCCAGTACTTC. Protein: CASSLAGWRQETQYF.

This clonotype was observed a few times. V is TRBV28 and J is TRBJ1-5; perhaps TRBD1 as D (5 bases). In germline, CDR1 is MDHEN, CDR2 SYDVKM. V dropped 6 bases and J dropped 3 bases, with 15 bases sitting between them. The CDR3 is 15 amino acids. DNA of the CDR3: TGTGCCAGCAGGGTGGGAGGGACCATCAATCAGCCCCAGCATTTT. This translates into CASRVGGTINQPQHF.

This clonotype showed up many times. V is TRBV5-1 and J is TRBJ2-2; a weak D match, TRBD2 (6 bases). V was pared by 5 bases and J by 3 bases, with 8 bases between. This CDR3 comprises 13 residues. CDR1 and CDR2 from the germline V gene are SGHRS and YFSETQ. For the CDR3, the DNA is TGCGCCAGCAGAAGGGAGGACACCGGGGAGCTGTTTTTT. It yields the protein CASRREDTGELFF. Combining the CDR3 with reference TRBV5-1 and TRBJ2-2 gives the whole variable domain KAGVTQTPRYLIKTRGQQVTLSCSPISGHRSVSWYQQTPGQGLQFLFEYFSETQRNKGNFPGRFSGRQFSNSRSEMNVSTLELGDSALYLCASRREDTGELFFGEGSRLTVL.

The V and J genes are TRBV5-1 and TRBJ2-7; TRBD1 agrees at 7 bases. The V gene end was trimmed by 0 bases and the J gene end by 0 bases; junction bases not matched to a gene: 6. CDR1 and CDR2 from the germline V gene are SGHRS and YFSETQ. The CDR3 contains 16 residues. The CDR3 DNA is TGCGCCAGCAGCTTGGGGGGACAGTCCCACTCCTACGAGCAGTACTTC. This translates into CASSLGGQSHSYEQYF. The full variable domain, rest sourced from reference TRBV5-1 and TRBJ2-7, is KAGVTQTPRYLIKTRGQQVTLSCSPISGHRSVSWYQQTPGQGLQFLFEYFSETQRNKGNFPGRFSGRQFSNSRSEMNVSTLELGDSALYLCASSLGGQSHSYEQYFGPGTRLTVT.

This clonotype was seen only a few times. V and J are TRBV5-1 and TRBJ1-1, with a possible D match to TRBD1 (5 bases). CDR1 is SGHRS and CDR2 is YFSETQ in the germline V gene. Trimming pared 2 bases from V and 1 base from J, leaving 30 bases between. This CDR3 is built from 21 residues. CDR3 region: CASSFLPIGIQRGGSNTEAFF. DNA of the CDR3: TGCGCCAGCAGCTTTCTCCCAATCGGGATCCAACGCGGGGGGTCGAACACTGAAGCTTTCTTT.

V and J are TRBV2 and TRBJ2-3, with 7 bases aligning to TRBD2. Germline V lookup: CDR1 SNHLY, CDR2 FYNNEI. The CDR3 length is 15 residues. Trimming removed 5 bases from V and 5 bases from J; junction bases left unmatched: 10. This chain's CDR3 is CASSTPRETVDTQYF. For the CDR3, the DNA is TGTGCCAGCAGTACTCCGCGGGAGACCGTAGATACGCAGTATTTT.